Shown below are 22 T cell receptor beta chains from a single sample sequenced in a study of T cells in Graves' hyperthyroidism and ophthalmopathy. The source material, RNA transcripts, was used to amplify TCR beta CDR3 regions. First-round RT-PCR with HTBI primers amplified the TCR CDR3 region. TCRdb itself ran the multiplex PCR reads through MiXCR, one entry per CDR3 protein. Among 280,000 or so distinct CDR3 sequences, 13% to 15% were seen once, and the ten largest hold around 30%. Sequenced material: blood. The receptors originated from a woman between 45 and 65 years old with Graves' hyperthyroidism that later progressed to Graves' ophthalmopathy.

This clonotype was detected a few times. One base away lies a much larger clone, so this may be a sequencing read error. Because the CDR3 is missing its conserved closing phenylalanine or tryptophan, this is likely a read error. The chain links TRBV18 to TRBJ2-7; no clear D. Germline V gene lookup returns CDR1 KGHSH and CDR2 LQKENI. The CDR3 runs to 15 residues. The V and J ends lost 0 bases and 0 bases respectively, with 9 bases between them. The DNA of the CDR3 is TGTGCCAGCTCACCACCGGCGAGCCTCTCCTACGAGCAGTACCTC. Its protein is CASSPPASLSYEQYL.

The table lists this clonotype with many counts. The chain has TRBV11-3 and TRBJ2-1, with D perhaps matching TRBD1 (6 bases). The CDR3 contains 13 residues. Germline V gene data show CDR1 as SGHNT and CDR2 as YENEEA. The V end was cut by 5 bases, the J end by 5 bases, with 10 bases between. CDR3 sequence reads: CASSRQDHNEQFF. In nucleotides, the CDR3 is TGTGCCAGCAGCCGACAGGATCACAATGAGCAGTTCTTC. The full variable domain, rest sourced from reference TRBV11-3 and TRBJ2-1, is EAGVVQSPRYKIIEKKQPVAFWCNPISGHNTLYWYLQNLGQGPELLIRYENEEAVDDSQLPKDRFSAERLKGVDSTLKIQPAELGDSAVYLCASSRQDHNEQFFGPGTRLTVL.

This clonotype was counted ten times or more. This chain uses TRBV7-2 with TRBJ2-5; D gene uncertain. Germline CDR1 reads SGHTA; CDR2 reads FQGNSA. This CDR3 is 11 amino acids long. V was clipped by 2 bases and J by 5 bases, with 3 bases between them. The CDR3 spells CASSLHETQYF. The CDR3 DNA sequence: TGTGCCAGCAGCTTACACGAGACCCAGTACTTC.

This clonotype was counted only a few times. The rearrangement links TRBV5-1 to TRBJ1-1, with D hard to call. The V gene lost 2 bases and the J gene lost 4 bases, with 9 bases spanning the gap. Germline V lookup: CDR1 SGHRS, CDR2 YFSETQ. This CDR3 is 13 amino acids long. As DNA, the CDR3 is TGCGCCAGCAGCTTTGACTGGAGCACTGAAGCTTTCTTT. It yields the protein CASSFDWSTEAFF.

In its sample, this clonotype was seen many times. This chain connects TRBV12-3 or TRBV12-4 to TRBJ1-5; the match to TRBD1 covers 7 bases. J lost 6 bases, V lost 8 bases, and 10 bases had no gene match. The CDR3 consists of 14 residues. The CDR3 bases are TGTGCCAGCTCGAGACAGGGAAGTTCTCAGCCCCAGCATTTT. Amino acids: CASSRQGSSQPQHF.

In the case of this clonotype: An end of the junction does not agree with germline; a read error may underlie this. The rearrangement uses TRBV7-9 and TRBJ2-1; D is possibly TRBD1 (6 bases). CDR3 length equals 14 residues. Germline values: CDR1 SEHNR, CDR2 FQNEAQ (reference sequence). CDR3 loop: CTSSLARTVNEQFF. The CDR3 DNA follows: TGTACCAGCAGCTTAGCCCGGACAGTCAATGAGCAGTTCTTC.

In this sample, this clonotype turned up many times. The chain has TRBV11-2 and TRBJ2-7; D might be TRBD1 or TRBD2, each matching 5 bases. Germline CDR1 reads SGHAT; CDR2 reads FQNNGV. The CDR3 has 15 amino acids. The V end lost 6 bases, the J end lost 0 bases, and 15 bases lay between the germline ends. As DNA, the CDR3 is TGTGCCAGCAGTCGAGGGGTCCTCAGCTCCTACGAGCAGTACTTC. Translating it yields CASSRGVLSSYEQYF.

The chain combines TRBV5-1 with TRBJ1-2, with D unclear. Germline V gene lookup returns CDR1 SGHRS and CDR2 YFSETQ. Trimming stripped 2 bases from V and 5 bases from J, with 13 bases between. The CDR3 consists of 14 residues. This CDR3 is CASSLYQTGYGYTF. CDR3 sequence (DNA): TGCGCCAGCAGCTTATATCAGACCGGGTATGGCTACACCTTC. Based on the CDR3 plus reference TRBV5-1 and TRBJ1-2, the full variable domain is KAGVTQTPRYLIKTRGQQVTLSCSPISGHRSVSWYQQTPGQGLQFLFEYFSETQRNKGNFPGRFSGRQFSNSRSEMNVSTLELGDSALYLCASSLYQTGYGYTFGSGTRLTVV.

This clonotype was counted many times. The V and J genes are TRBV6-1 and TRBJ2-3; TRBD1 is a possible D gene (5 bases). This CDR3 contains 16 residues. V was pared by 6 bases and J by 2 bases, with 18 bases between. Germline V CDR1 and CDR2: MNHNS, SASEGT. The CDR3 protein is CASRLDSALITDTQYF. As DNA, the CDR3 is TGTGCCAGCAGACTCGACAGCGCCCTGATCACAGATACGCAGTATTTT.

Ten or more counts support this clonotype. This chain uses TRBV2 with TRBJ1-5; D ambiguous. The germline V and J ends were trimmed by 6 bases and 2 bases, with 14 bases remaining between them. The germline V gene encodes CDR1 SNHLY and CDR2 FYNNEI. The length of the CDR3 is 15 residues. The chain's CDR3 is CASRKRENGNQPQHF. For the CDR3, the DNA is TGTGCCAGCAGAAAAAGGGAGAATGGCAATCAGCCCCAGCATTTT.

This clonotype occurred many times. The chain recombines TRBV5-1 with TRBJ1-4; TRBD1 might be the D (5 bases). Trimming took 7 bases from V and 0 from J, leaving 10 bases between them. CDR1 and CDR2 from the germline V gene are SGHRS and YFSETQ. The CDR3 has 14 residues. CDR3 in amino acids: CASQQGATNEKLFF. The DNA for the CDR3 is TGCGCCAGCCAGCAAGGGGCAACTAATGAAAAACTGTTTTTT.

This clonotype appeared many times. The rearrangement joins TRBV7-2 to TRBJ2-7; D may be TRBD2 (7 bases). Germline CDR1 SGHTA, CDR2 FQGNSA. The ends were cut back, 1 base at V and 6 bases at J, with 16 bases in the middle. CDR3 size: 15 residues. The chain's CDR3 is CASSLEGGRAGEQYF. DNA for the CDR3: TGTGCCAGCAGCTTAGAGGGGGGGCGGGCAGGCGAGCAGTACTTC.

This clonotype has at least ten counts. DNA for the CDR3: TGTGCCAGCAGGCTCGGAAACACCATATATTTT. This sequence encodes CASRLGNTIYF. The V and J genes are TRBV12-3 or TRBV12-4 and TRBJ1-3; D unclear. V dropped 6 bases and J dropped 4 bases, with 4 bases sitting between them. This CDR3 contains 11 residues.

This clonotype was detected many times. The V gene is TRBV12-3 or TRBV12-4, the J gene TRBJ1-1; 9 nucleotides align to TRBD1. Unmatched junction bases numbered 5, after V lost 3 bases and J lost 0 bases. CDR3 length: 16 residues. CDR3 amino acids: CASSFLTGGMNTEAFF. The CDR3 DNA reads TGTGCCAGCAGTTTTCTCACAGGGGGCATGAACACTGAAGCTTTCTTT.

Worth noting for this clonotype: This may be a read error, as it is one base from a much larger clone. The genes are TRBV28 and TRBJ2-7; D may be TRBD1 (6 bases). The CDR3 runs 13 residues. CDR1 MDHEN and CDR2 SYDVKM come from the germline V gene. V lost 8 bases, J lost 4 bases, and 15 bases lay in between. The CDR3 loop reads CASAPPDRYEQYF. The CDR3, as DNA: TGTGCCAGCGCCCCCCCGGACAGATACGAGCAGTACTTC.

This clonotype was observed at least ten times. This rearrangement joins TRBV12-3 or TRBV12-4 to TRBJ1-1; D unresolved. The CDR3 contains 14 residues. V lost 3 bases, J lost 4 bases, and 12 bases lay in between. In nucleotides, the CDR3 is TGTGCCAGCAGTTTTACCGGGCCGGCCACTGAAGCTTTCTTT. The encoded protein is CASSFTGPATEAFF.

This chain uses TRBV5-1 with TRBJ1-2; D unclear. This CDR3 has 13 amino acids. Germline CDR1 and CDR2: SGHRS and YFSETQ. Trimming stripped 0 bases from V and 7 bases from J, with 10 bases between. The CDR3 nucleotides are TGCGCCAGCAGCTTGGAAGGGTTAAGTGGCTACACCTTC. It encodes CASSLEGLSGYTF. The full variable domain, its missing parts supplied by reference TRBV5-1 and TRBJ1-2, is KAGVTQTPRYLIKTRGQQVTLSCSPISGHRSVSWYQQTPGQGLQFLFEYFSETQRNKGNFPGRFSGRQFSNSRSEMNVSTLELGDSALYLCASSLEGLSGYTFGSGTRLTVV.

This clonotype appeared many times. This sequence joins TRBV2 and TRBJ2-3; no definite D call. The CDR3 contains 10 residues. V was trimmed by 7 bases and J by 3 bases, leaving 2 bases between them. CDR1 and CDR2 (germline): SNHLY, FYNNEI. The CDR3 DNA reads TGTGCCAGCACGACAGATACGCAGTATTTT. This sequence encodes CASTTDTQYF. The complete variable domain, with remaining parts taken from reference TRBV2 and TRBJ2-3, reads EPEVTQTPSHQVTQMGQEVILRCVPISNHLYFYWYRQILGQKVEFLVSFYNNEISEKSEIFDDQFSVERPDGSNFTLKIRSTKLEDSAMYFCASTTDTQYFGPGTRLTVL.

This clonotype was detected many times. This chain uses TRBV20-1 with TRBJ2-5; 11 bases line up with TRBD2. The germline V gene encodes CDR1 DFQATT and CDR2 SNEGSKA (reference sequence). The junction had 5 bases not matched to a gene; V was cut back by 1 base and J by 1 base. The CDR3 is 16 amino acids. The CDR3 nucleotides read TGCAGTGCTAGAGGCTCTAGCGGGAGGTTCCAAGAGACCCAGTACTTC. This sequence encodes CSARGSSGRFQETQYF.

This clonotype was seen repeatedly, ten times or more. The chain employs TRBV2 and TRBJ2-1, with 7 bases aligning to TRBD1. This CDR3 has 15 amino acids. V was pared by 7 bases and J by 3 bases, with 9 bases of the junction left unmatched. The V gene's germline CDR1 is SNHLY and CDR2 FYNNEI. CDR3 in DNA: TGTGCCAGCAAGCTCCGGGACAGCAGCTACAATGAGCAGTTCTTC. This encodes CASKLRDSSYNEQFF.

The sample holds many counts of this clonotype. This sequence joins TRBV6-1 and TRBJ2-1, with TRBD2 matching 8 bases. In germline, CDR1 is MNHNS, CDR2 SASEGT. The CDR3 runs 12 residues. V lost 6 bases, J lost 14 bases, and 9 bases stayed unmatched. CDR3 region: CASSAPLAGEFF. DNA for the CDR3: TGTGCCAGCAGCGCTCCCCTAGCGGGCGAGTTCTTC.

The DNA of the CDR3 is TGTGCCGTAAGCCCGGGACAGTACTCCAGTGAGACCCAGTACTTC. Translation gives CAVSPGQYSSETQYF. V and J are TRBV15 and TRBJ2-5, with 7 positions matching TRBD1. CDR1 is LNHNV and CDR2 is YYDKDF in the germline V gene (reference sequence). CDR3 length equals 15 residues. Trimming cost V 11 bases and J 5 bases; bases outside gene matches: 17.